What follows is one T cell receptor beta chain and its context. It lacks a known antigen. Nothing much larger sits one base from this clone, and base qualities are not available. This sample's time point label indicates: baseline before first vaccination. The intended sense of this specimen's treatment or condition label: meningococcal conjugate vaccine given as trial control. Samples from vaccinated people were obtained from the UK trials COV001 and COV002, which included a single-blind randomized controlled phase 2/3 trial of AZD1222 (ChAdOx1 nCoV-19) in healthy adults. For TCRbeta chain sequencing, PBMC samples from trial participants were taken at day 0 and at day 28 after the second dose. The germline V gene sets CDR1 to SGHDT and CDR2 to YYEEEE. V is pruned by 4 bases and J by 14 bases, leaving 22 bases of the junction without a gene match. The CDR3 measures 16 amino acids from cysteine to phenylalanine. The retained sequence is limited to the CDR3, 48 bases, with the frame set at the first base.

The data are from a study of T cell responses to AZD1222 COVID-19 vaccine (dated by TCRdb to the early 2020s). Context from the whole study: A total of approximately 240 trial participants underwent TCR sequencing, of whom around 200 received two doses of AZD1222 and roughly 25 received two doses of the MenACWY control vaccine. Trial participants were enrolled by age into subgroups of 18-55, 56-69 and 70-plus years, and around 150, 28 and 57 TCR-sequenced participants, respectively, were included in these subgroups.

Paper-wide results and their limitations: After two AZD1222 doses, spike-specific TCR breadth and depth were significantly higher than at day 0 and than in MenACWY recipients. In the small 56-69-year group, the increase in depth fell short of significance, most likely because of low power. Participants were mostly white British and included more females than males, and it was suggested by the authors that clonal diversity may have been underestimated. Reportedly, almost half of the unique spike-specific TCRs recognized epitopes lying outside the regions that are mutated in the B.1.351 and B.1.1.7 variants. Because no day 14 peak-response samples were available, the repertoires could be characterized only after the peak T cell response. The vaccine-associated CD4 TCRs covered the entire spike protein, and the dominant responses fell in regions 160-218 and 743-854. Only six AZD1222 recipients were SARS-CoV-2 seropositive at baseline, limiting conclusions about previously exposed vaccinees.

The CDR3 regions of human TCRbeta chains were analyzed by immunosequencing. The authors' analysis ran thus. TCRs in the repertoires were compared against a reference library of SARS-CoV-2-specific TCRs that had been generated with the MIRA antigen-specificity platform. Breadth meant the fraction of unique TCRs that were SARS-CoV-2-associated, whereas depth meant the fraction of total T cells that were SARS-CoV-2-associated. Using the MIRA data, every spike-specific TCR was mapped to the spike region that the TCR reacted to and assigned to either a CD4 or a CD8 class. Log10-transformed breadth and depth values were compared by one-way ANOVA with Sidak's multiple comparisons tests. TCRdb re-hosts the immuneACCESS table, in-frame sequences only. Its copies lack some clones; in the studies checked, an unresolved V gene accounts for under half of them, and the cause for the rest is not known. That table is the source of V, J and clone size, and D and trimming were worked out from the DNA. Within this sample are some 120,000 clones, with roughly 88% of them counted one time only. Nearly 4.5% of the sample is held by the ten biggest clonotypes.

The material sequenced was peripheral blood, taken on day 0 of MenACWY control vaccination. The V and J segments used are TRBV5-6 and TRBJ2-3, with TRBD2 identical over 7 junction bases. The receptor comes from an adult in good health. The sequenced DNA: TGTGCCAGCAGCGTATCCGGTAGGACTAGGGGCCCCAATTGGTATTTT. It specifies CASSVSGRTRGPNWYF.